Listed below are T cell receptor beta chains from one sample, sequenced in a study of T-cell reconstitution after alpha-beta-depleted transplantation in children. TCRdb passed the PCR reads through MiXCR, listing each CDR3 protein once. Among 600,000 or so distinct CDR3 sequences listed, 20% to 25% were seen once. Sequences were derived from PBMCs, mostly from graft donor cells, sampled 360 days after TCRalphabeta/CD19-depleted stem cell transplant. The receptors were gathered from a boy in the first two years of life who had a stem cell transplant for acute myeloid leukemia, so the T cells may come from the graft donor. Both conserved end residues are part of each CDR3.

>TRBJ2-5|TRBV29-1
CSAQTGPWSETQYF
>TRBJ2-1|TRBV7-6
CASSFERGSEQFF
>TRBJ2-1|TRBV7-8
CASSLGLPKDSYNEQFF
>TRBJ2-1|TRBV6-2/TRBV6-3
CASSYQQSLADNEQFF
>TRBJ2-1|TRBV29-1
CSVWGSGGKYNEQFF
>TRBJ1-2|TRBV20-1
CSATVEGGDYGYTF
>TRBJ1-2|TRBV7-9
CASSDMYGYTF
>TRBJ2-3|TRBV29-1
CSVERTDRVTDTQYF
>TRBJ1-1|TRBV9
CASSVASVNTEAFF
>TRBJ2-1|TRBV18
CASSLSVNQYNEQFF
>TRBJ2-1|TRBV5-6
CASSPDLYNEQFF
>TRBJ2-1|TRBV20-1
CSARVSLAGGVQFF
>TRBJ1-4|TRBV7-8
CASSLVALGTGGEKLFF
>TRBJ2-7|TRBV5-1
CASSGGDSSYEQYF
>TRBJ2-7|TRBV6-2/TRBV6-3
CASSYLGPPYEQYF
>TRBJ1-5|TRBV6-2/TRBV6-3
CASSYGAGRQPQHF
>TRBJ2-5|TRBV20-1
CSARDLIGSGETQYF
>TRBJ2-1|TRBV12-3/TRBV12-4
CASSLGQGGGNEQFF
>TRBJ1-1|TRBV4-1
CASSQTSEAFF
>TRBJ2-5|TRBV5-4
CASSATGSQETQYF
>TRBJ2-2|TRBV20-1
CSARGRGNTGELFF
>TRBJ1-3|TRBV7-6
CASSLASKAGNTIYF
>TRBJ2-6|TRBV29-1
CSATSGANVLTF
>TRBJ2-7|TRBV9
CASSVGLGNIYEQYF
>TRBJ1-6|TRBV12-3/TRBV12-4
CASSFSWGSSPLHF
>TRBJ2-5|TRBV6-2/TRBV6-3
CASSSLFDRGLRGQETQYF
>TRBJ1-1|TRBV6-5
CASSYVQNTEAFF